The present TCR beta chain was sequenced within a study of blood T cell repertoires in COVID-19. CDR1 and CDR2 (germline): LNHDA, SQIVND (reference sequence). V lost 3 bases to trimming and J lost 4 bases, with 4 bases between them. The CDR3 runs to 12 residues. As originally analysed: Amplification of reference gene primers was used by the study to estimate nucleated cell counts. Method: immunoSEQ multiplex PCR; TCRdb's copy keeps in-frame clones and lacks some. V and J calls and clone size are copied from that table; D and trimming were computed from the DNA. The table lists some 120,000 clones, roughly 80% of them singletons, with just under 25% in the top ten.

Source material: peripheral blood. This TCR derives from a human donor in a cohort sampled during active COVID-19. The chain employs TRBV19 and TRBJ1-5; D gene unclear. CDR3 sequence: CASSISNQPQHF. The CDR3 nucleotides read TGTGCCAGTAGTATTTCGAATCAGCCCCAGCATTTT.